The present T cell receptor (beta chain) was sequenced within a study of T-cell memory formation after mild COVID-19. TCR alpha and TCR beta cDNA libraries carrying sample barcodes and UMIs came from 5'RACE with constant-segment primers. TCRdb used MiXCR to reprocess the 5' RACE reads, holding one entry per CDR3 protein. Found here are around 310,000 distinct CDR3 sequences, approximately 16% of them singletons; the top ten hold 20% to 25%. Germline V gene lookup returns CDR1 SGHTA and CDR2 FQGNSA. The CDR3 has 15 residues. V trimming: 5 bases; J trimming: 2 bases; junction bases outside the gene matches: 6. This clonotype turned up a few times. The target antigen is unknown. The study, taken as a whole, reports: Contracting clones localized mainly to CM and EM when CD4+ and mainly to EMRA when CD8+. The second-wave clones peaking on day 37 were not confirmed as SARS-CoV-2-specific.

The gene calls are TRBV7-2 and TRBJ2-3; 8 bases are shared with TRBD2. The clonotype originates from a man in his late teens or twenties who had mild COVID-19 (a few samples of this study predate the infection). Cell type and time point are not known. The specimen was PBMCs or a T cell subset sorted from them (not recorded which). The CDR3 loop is CASSAGGADTDTQYF. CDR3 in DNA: TGTGCCAGCAGCGCCGGGGGGGCAGACACAGATACGCAGTATTTT.